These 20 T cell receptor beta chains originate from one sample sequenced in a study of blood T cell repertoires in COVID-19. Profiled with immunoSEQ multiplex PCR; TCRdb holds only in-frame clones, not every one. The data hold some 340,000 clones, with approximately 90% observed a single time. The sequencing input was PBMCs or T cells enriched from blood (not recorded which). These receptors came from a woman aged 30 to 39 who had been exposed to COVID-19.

Written as DNA, the CDR3 is TGCGCCAGCAGCTTGCCGGGACTAGCGACAAATGAGCAGTTCTTC. Its translation is CASSLPGLATNEQFF. The V call is TRBV5-1, the J call TRBJ2-1; 10 bases match TRBD2. The CDR3 contains 15 residues. CDR1 SGHRS and CDR2 YFSETQ come from the germline V gene. Losses at the gene ends were 1 base for V and 7 bases for J; bases not matched to a gene: 5.

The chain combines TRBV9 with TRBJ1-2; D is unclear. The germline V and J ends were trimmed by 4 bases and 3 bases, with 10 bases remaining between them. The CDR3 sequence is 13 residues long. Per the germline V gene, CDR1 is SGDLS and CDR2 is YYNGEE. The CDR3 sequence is CASSPSGHYGYTF. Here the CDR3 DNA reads TGTGCCAGCAGCCCCTCGGGTCACTATGGCTACACCTTC.

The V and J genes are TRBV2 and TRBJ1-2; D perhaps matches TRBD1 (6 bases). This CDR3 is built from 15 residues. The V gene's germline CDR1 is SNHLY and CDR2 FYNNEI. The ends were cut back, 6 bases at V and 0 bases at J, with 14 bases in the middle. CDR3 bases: TGTGCCAGCAGCCAACCCCAGGGGCCTAACTATGGCTACACCTTC. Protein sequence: CASSQPQGPNYGYTF.

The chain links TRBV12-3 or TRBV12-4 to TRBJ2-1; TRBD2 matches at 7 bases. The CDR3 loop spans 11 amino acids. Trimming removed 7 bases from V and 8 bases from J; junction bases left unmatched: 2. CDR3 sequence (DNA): TGTGCCAGCACCGGGGGGTATGAGCAGTTCTTC. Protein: CASTGGYEQFF.

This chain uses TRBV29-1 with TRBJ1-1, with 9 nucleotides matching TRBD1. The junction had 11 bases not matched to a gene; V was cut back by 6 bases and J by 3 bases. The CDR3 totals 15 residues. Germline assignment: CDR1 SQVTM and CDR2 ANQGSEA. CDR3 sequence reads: CSVQYRGRKDTEAFF. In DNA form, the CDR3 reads TGCAGCGTCCAATACAGGGGGCGGAAGGACACTGAAGCTTTCTTT.

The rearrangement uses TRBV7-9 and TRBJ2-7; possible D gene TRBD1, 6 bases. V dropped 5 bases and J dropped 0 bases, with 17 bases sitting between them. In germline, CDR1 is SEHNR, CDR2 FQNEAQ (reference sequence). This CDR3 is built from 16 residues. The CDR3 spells CASSQDWGQSSYEQYF. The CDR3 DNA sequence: TGTGCCAGCAGCCAAGATTGGGGACAAAGCTCCTACGAGCAGTACTTC.

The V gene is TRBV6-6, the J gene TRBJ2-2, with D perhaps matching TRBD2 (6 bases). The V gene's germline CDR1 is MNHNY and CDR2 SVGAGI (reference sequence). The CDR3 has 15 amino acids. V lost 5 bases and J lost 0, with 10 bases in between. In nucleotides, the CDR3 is TGTGCCAGCAGTCCCGGACTAACGAACACCGGGGAGCTGTTTTTT. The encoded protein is CASSPGLTNTGELFF.

CDR3 nucleotide sequence: TGTGCCAGCAGCGTAGGGGTAGGGGCGGAAGGTGGCTACACCTTC. It translates to CASSVGVGAEGGYTF. The chain carries TRBV9 and TRBJ1-2, with D possibly being TRBD1 (5 bases). From germline, CDR1 is SGDLS and CDR2 YYNGEE. The CDR3 spans 15 residues. Deletions cut 0 bases from V and 7 bases from J, with 16 bases between.

In nucleotides, the CDR3 is TGTGCCAGCAGTTTAAACTCTGCCACTGAAGCTTTCTTT. Translation: CASSLNSATEAFF. J is TRBJ1-1 and V is TRBV12-3 or TRBV12-4; no clear D. V dropped 2 bases and J dropped 4 bases, with 8 bases sitting between them. This CDR3 has 13 residues.

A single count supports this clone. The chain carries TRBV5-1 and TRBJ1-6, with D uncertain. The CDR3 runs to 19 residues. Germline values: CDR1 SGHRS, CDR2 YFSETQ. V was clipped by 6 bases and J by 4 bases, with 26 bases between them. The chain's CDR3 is CASTERPFLSGGYNSPLHF. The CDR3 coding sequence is TGCGCCAGCACCGAAAGGCCCTTTTTATCGGGCGGGTATAATTCACCCCTCCACTTT.

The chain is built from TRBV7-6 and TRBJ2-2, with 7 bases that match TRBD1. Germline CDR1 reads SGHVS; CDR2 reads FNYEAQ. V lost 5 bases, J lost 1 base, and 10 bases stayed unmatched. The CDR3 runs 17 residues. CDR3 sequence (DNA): TGTGCCAGCAGCCATGACTGGACAGGCAAGAACACCGGGGAGCTGTTTTTT. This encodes CASSHDWTGKNTGELFF.

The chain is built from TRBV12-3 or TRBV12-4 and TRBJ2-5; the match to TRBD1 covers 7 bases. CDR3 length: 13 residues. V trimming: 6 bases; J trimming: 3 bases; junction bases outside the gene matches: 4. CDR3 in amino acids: CASREQGKETQYF. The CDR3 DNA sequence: TGTGCCAGCAGAGAACAGGGGAAAGAGACCCAGTACTTC.

The CDR3 sequence: CASSLAGQSYEQYF. In DNA form, the CDR3 reads TGTGCCAGCAGCTTAGCCGGACAGTCCTACGAGCAGTACTTC. This rearrangement joins TRBV7-2 to TRBJ2-7; perhaps TRBD1 as D (6 bases). V was clipped by 0 bases and J by 1 base, with 7 bases between them. CDR1 and CDR2 from the germline V gene are SGHTA and FQGNSA. The CDR3 covers 14 residues.

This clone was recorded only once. The CDR3 coding sequence is TGTGCCAGCAGCCCACGACAGGGAGATGGCTACACCTTC. This sequence encodes CASSPRQGDGYTF. This sequence joins TRBV7-3 and TRBJ1-2; 7 positions match TRBD1. With V trimmed by 5 bases and J by 6 bases, 6 bases remained unmatched. This CDR3 region has 13 residues. Germline CDR1 SGHTA, CDR2 FQGTGA.

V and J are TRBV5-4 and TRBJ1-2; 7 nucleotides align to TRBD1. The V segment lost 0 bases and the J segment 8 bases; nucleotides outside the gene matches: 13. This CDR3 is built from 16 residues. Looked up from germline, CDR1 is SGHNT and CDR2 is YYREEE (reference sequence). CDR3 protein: CASSLVGTVDGLGYTF. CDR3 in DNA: TGTGCCAGCAGCTTGGTAGGGACAGTGGACGGCCTAGGCTACACCTTC. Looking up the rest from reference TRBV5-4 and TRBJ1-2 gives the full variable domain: ETGVTQSPTHLIKTRGQQVTLRCSSQSGHNTVSWYQQALGQGPQFIFQYYREEENGRGNFPPRFSGLQFPNYSSELNVNALELDDSALYLCASSLVGTVDGLGYTFGSGTRLTVV.

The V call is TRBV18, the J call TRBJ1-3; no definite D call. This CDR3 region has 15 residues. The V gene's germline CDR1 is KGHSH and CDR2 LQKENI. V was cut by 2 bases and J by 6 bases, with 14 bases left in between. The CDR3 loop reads CASSPFDGLENTIYF. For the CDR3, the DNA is TGTGCCAGCTCACCATTCGACGGACTGGAAAACACCATATATTTT.

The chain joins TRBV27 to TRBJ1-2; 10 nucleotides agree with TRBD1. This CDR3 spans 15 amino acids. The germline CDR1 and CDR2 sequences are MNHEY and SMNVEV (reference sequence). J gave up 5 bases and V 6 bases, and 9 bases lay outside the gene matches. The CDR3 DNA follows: TGTGCCAGCAGCCCGAGACAGGGGGCGCGGTATGGCTACACCTTC. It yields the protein CASSPRQGARYGYTF.

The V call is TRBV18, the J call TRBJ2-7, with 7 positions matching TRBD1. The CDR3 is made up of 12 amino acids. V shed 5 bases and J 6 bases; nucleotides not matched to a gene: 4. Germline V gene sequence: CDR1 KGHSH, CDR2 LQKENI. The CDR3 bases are TGTGCCAGCTCAGGTTCAGGGGGCGAGCAGTACTTC. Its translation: CASSGSGGEQYF.

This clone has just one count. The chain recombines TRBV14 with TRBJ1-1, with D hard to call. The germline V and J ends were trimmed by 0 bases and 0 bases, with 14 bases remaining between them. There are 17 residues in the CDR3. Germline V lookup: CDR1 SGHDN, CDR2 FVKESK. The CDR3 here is CASSQEIYLVMNTEAFF. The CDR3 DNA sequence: TGTGCCAGCAGCCAAGAAATCTACCTTGTAATGAACACTGAAGCTTTCTTT.

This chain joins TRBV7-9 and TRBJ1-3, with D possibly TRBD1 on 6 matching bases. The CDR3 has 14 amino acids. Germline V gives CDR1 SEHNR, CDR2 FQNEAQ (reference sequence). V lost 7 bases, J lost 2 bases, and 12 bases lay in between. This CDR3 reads CASTLQGTGNTIYF. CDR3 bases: TGTGCCAGCACCCTACAGGGAACTGGAAACACCATATATTTT.